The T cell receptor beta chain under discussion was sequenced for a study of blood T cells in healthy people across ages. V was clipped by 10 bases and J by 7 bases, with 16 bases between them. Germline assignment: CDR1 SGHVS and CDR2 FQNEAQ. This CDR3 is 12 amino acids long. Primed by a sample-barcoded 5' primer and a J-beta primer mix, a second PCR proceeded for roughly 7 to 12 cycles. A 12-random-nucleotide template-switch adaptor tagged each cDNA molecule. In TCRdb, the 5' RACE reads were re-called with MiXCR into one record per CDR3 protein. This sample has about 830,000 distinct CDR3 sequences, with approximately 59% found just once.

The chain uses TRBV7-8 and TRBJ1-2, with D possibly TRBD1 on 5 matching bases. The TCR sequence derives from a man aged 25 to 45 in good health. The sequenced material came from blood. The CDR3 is CATGGQVAGYTF. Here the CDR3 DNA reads TGTGCCACCGGAGGACAAGTGGCTGGCTACACCTTC.